This TCR beta chain was found in a study of T cell responses to AZD1222 COVID-19 vaccine. The germline V gene has CDR1 SGHTA and CDR2 FQGNSA. The CDR3 spans 13 residues. Trimming removed 6 bases from V and 4 bases from J; junction bases left unmatched: 3. Study-wide findings and caveats: Baseline serology detected seropositivity in only six AZD1222 recipients. White British people made up most donors, females outnumbered males, and clonal diversity was possibly underestimated. Unmutated variant regions are reportedly targeted by nearly half of spike-specific TCRs. The study found vaccine-associated CD4 TCRs spanning spike, dominant at 160-218 and 743-854.

Libraries were prepared by immunoSEQ multiplex PCR; TCRdb keeps only in-frame clonotypes and omits some of them. The sample lists more than 85,000 clones, roughly 84% occurring once. Concerning this clone: Its antigen remains unidentified.

The TCR originated in an adult in good health. The sample here was peripheral blood, taken on day 0 of AZD1222 vaccination. The rearrangement links TRBV7-2 to TRBJ2-1; the match to TRBD1 covers 7 bases. CDR3 sequence reads: CASRPTGYNEQFF. The CDR3, as DNA: TGTGCCAGCAGGCCGACAGGGTACAATGAGCAGTTCTTC.